These 32 T cell receptor beta chains were sequenced from one sample in a study of technical replicates of blood from a few donors. Repertoires were generated with immunoSEQ multiplex PCR, while TCRdb's copy carries only in-frame clones and drops some. This sample has around 97,000 clones, with approximately 94% found just once. Sequenced sample: T cells isolated from PBMCs. These receptors all stem from a human donor in good health.

The chain recombines TRBV7-9 with TRBJ1-2, with D uncertain. The CDR3 runs 14 residues. Trimming left V 2 bases short and J 3 bases short, with 10 bases between. Germline V gives CDR1 SEHNR, CDR2 FQNEAQ (reference sequence). CDR3 nucleotide sequence: TGTGCCAGCAGCTTACAATCCAGTTACTATGGCTACACCTTC. Translating gives CASSLQSSYYGYTF.

The chain recombines TRBV11-3 with TRBJ2-1; 7 positions agree with TRBD1. Germline V lookup: CDR1 SGHNT, CDR2 YENEEA. The CDR3 runs 14 residues. V lost 5 bases and J lost 5; bases outside the gene matches: 6. Here the CDR3 DNA reads TGTGCCAGCAGCCAAGGGACAGAAGACAATGAGCAGTTCTTC. Residues: CASSQGTEDNEQFF. Filled out from reference TRBV11-3 and TRBJ2-1, the complete variable domain reads EAGVVQSPRYKIIEKKQPVAFWCNPISGHNTLYWYLQNLGQGPELLIRYENEEAVDDSQLPKDRFSAERLKGVDSTLKIQPAELGDSAVYLCASSQGTEDNEQFFGPGTRLTVL.

This clone was recorded only once. This chain joins TRBV7-8 and TRBJ2-5, with 7 nucleotides matching TRBD2. V was clipped by 1 base and J by 6 bases; unmatched bases: 5. The germline V gene has CDR1 SGHVS and CDR2 FQNEAQ. CDR3 length: 14 residues. CDR3 region: CASSLDRGLQTQYF. The CDR3 nucleotides are TGTGCCAGCAGCTTAGATAGGGGACTACAGACCCAGTACTTC.

This clone has a handful of counts. This chain joins TRBV6-4 and TRBJ2-2, with D unresolved. Per the germline V gene, CDR1 is MRHNA and CDR2 is SNTAGT. This CDR3 has 13 amino acids. V was pared by 4 bases and J by 3 bases, with 6 bases between. CDR3 in amino acids: CASSADYTGELFF. The DNA of the CDR3 is TGTGCCAGCAGTGCCGACTACACCGGGGAGCTGTTTTTT.

V is TRBV15 and J is TRBJ1-1; D gene unclear. From germline, CDR1 is LNHNV and CDR2 YYDKDF (reference sequence). The CDR3 runs 14 residues. The V end was cut by 0 bases, the J end by 0 bases, with 5 bases between. In DNA, the CDR3 is TGTGCCACCAGCAGAGATTTCGTGAACACTGAAGCTTTCTTT. Amino acid sequence: CATSRDFVNTEAFF.

V is TRBV11-2 and J is TRBJ2-1, with D unclear. Trimming cost V 6 bases and J 10 bases, with 10 bases left between them. The germline CDR1 and CDR2 sequences are SGHAT and FQNNGV. CDR3 length: 11 amino acids. CDR3 amino acids: CASSLIREQFF. As DNA, the CDR3 is TGTGCCAGCAGTTTAATCCGGGAGCAGTTCTTC.

V is TRBV28 and J is TRBJ2-3, with 12 bases identical to TRBD2. The V gene's germline CDR1 is MDHEN and CDR2 SYDVKM. The CDR3 covers 16 residues. Unmatched junction bases numbered 4, after V lost 2 bases and J lost 4 bases. The CDR3 here is CASSLLAGGPPDTQYF. CDR3 in DNA: TGTGCCAGCAGTTTACTAGCGGGAGGGCCGCCAGATACGCAGTATTTT.

The rearrangement links TRBV18 to TRBJ1-3; tentatively, D is TRBD1 (5 bases). CDR3 size: 13 residues. CDR1 KGHSH and CDR2 LQKENI come from the germline V gene. Trimming removed 1 base at V and 6 bases at J, with 7 bases between. The CDR3 reads CASSPQGINTIYF. CDR3 DNA: TGTGCCAGCTCACCACAGGGGATAAACACCATATATTTT.

The rearrangement links TRBV6-5 to TRBJ1-3; D possibly corresponds to TRBD1 (5 bases). Deletions cut 5 bases from V and 0 bases from J, with 8 bases between. Germline-derived CDR1 and CDR2 are MNHEY and SVGAGI. CDR3 length equals 14 residues. The DNA for the CDR3 is TGTGCCAGCAGTGACAGCTACTCTGGAAACACCATATATTTT. Residues: CASSDSYSGNTIYF.

This chain uses TRBV7-8 with TRBJ2-1; TRBD2 aligns across 8 bases. The length of the CDR3 is 14 residues. Germline V lookup: CDR1 SGHVS, CDR2 FQNEAQ. Trimming removed 5 bases from V and 3 bases from J; junction bases left unmatched: 3. The CDR3 coding sequence is TGTGCCAGCAGCCCGGGACTAGACTACAATGAGCAGTTCTTC. This translates into CASSPGLDYNEQFF.

This clone was observed once. This chain uses TRBV27 with TRBJ2-7, with 7 positions matching TRBD2. Germline trimming cut 5 bases from V and 3 bases from J; bases unmatched to any gene: 7. There are 14 residues in the CDR3. Germline CDR1 reads MNHEY; CDR2 reads SMNVEV (reference sequence). CDR3 sequence (DNA): TGTGCCAGCAGTCCCCGAGCGGGAAACTACGAGCAGTACTTC. Encoded protein: CASSPRAGNYEQYF.

V gene TRBV5-1 combines with J gene TRBJ1-1; 7 positions agree with TRBD1. The CDR3 contains 15 residues. From germline, CDR1 is SGHRS and CDR2 YFSETQ. V shed 0 bases, J shed 0 bases, and the junction held 2 bases outside the gene matches. The CDR3, as DNA: TGCGCCAGCAGCTTGGGGGGACAGCTGAACACTGAAGCTTTCTTT. Protein sequence: CASSLGGQLNTEAFF.

The rearrangement uses TRBV5-1 and TRBJ2-7; 8 bases are shared with TRBD2. The trim removed 0 bases at V and 7 bases at J, leaving 9 bases unmatched. CDR1 is SGHRS, CDR2 YFSETQ, per germline. The CDR3 totals 15 residues. The CDR3 loop is CASSLVGRGDTEQYF. CDR3 coding DNA: TGCGCCAGCAGCTTGGTCGGGCGGGGGGATACGGAGCAGTACTTC. The whole variable domain, filled in from reference TRBV5-1 and TRBJ2-7, reads KAGVTQTPRYLIKTRGQQVTLSCSPISGHRSVSWYQQTPGQGLQFLFEYFSETQRNKGNFPGRFSGRQFSNSRSEMNVSTLELGDSALYLCASSLVGRGDTEQYFGPGTRLTVT.

V is TRBV7-8 and J is TRBJ2-3; 8 positions agree with TRBD1. From germline, CDR1 is SGHVS and CDR2 FQNEAQ. The CDR3 runs to 13 residues. V dropped 8 bases and J dropped 2; count of bases not matched to a gene: 3. Here the CDR3 reads CASWTGFTDTQYF. CDR3 nucleotide sequence: TGTGCCAGCTGGACAGGGTTCACAGATACGCAGTATTTT.

The genes are TRBV9 and TRBJ2-7; D is uncertain. The length of the CDR3 is 14 residues. Germline assignment: CDR1 SGDLS and CDR2 YYNGEE. The V gene lost 0 bases and the J gene lost 0 bases, with 7 bases spanning the gap. CDR3 sequence (DNA): TGTGCCAGCAGCGTAGAACAGAGCTCCTACGAGCAGTACTTC. Its protein is CASSVEQSSYEQYF.

V is TRBV5-5 and J is TRBJ2-1; D unclear. CDR3 size: 13 residues. V was trimmed by 0 bases and J by 4 bases, leaving 5 bases between them. CDR1 and CDR2 (germline): SGHKS, YYEKEE (reference sequence). The CDR3 coding sequence is TGTGCCAGCAGCTTGGGCTATTACAATGAGCAGTTCTTC. It specifies CASSLGYYNEQFF. Looking up the rest from reference TRBV5-5 and TRBJ2-1 gives the full variable domain: DAGVTQSPTHLIKTRGQQVTLRCSPISGHKSVSWYQQVLGQGPQFIFQYYEKEERGRGNFPDRFSARQFPNYSSELNVNALLLGDSALYLCASSLGYYNEQFFGPGTRLTVL.

The gene calls are TRBV6-1 and TRBJ2-7; D is possibly TRBD2 (6 bases). The CDR3 covers 15 residues. V was cut by 0 bases and J by 3 bases, with 12 bases left in between. Per germline, CDR1 MNHNS and CDR2 SASEGT. The CDR3 loop reads CASSEATGGVYEQYF. The CDR3 nucleotides read TGTGCCAGCAGTGAAGCGACCGGGGGTGTCTACGAGCAGTACTTC.

This chain links TRBV7-8 with TRBJ2-3; 13 bases are shared with TRBD2. V lost 1 base, J lost 6 bases, and 4 bases stayed unmatched. Germline values: CDR1 SGHVS, CDR2 FQNEAQ. The CDR3 is 16 residues long. In nucleotides, the CDR3 is TGTGCCAGCAGCTTAGGACTAGCGGGAGGAGGTGATACGCAGTATTTT. Translation: CASSLGLAGGGDTQYF.

The V gene is TRBV27, the J gene TRBJ1-2, with 9 positions matching TRBD1. J gave up 5 bases and V 5 bases, and 9 bases lay outside the gene matches. The V gene's germline CDR1 is MNHEY and CDR2 SMNVEV (reference sequence). This CDR3 is built from 15 residues. CDR3 DNA sequence: TGTGCCAGCAGTCCCGATGACAGGGGGAGGTATGGCTACACCTTC. It yields the protein CASSPDDRGRYGYTF.

The chain's CDR3 is CASSSHWTYAALNTEAFF. The CDR3 DNA reads TGTGCCAGCAGTTCCCACTGGACATACGCGGCCTTGAACACTGAAGCTTTCTTT. This chain uses TRBV28 with TRBJ1-1, with a possible D match to TRBD1 (5 bases). Germline CDR1 MDHEN, CDR2 SYDVKM. V lost 4 bases, J lost 0 bases, and 21 bases lay in between. This CDR3 comprises 18 residues.

The chain is built from TRBV11-2 and TRBJ1-2; D possibly corresponds to TRBD1 (5 bases). The CDR3 loop spans 12 amino acids. With 5 bases removed from V and 7 bases from J, the gap between germline ends came to 11 bases. Germline loops: CDR1 SGHAT, CDR2 FQNNGV. This chain's CDR3 is CASSDNQGGYTF. In DNA, the CDR3 is TGTGCCAGCAGCGACAACCAGGGTGGCTACACCTTC.

This chain links TRBV21-1 with TRBJ1-1; TRBD1 is taken as the D call from the table, unchecked against the DNA. TRBV21-1 is recorded as a pseudogene. This CDR3 spans 16 amino acids. The CDR3 bases are TGTGCCAGCAGCTACCGACAGGGAGAAGGGAACACTGAAGCTTTCTTT. It encodes CASSYRQGEGNTEAFF.

CDR3 amino acids: CASSPLTSNNEQFF. The CDR3 DNA is TGCGCCAGCAGCCCCCTGACTAGTAACAATGAGCAGTTCTTC. V usage is TRBV4-1 and J usage is TRBJ2-1; TRBD2 might be the D (6 bases). The CDR3 length is 14 residues. The ends were cut back, 4 bases at V and 5 bases at J, with 12 bases in the middle. Germline V gene lookup returns CDR1 MGHRA and CDR2 YSYEKL.

The gene calls are TRBV19 and TRBJ1-1; weak D call: TRBD1 (6 bases). The CDR3 totals 14 residues. V was trimmed by 8 bases and J by 6 bases, leaving 19 bases between them. Germline V gives CDR1 LNHDA, CDR2 SQIVND (reference sequence). The CDR3 region is CASGEWDNKPEAFF. CDR3 DNA: TGTGCCAGTGGAGAGTGGGACAACAAGCCTGAAGCTTTCTTT. The variable domain in full, with the rest retrieved from reference TRBV19 and TRBJ1-1, is DGGITQSPKYLFRKEGQNVTLSCEQNLNHDAMYWYRQDPGQGLRLIYYSQIVNDFQKGDIAEGYSVSREKKESFPLTVTSAQKNPTAFYLCASGEWDNKPEAFFGQGTRLTVV.

The chain uses TRBV7-2 and TRBJ1-3; possible D gene TRBD1, 6 bases. The CDR3 runs to 15 residues. The ends were cut back, 9 bases at V and 4 bases at J, with 19 bases in the middle. CDR1 and CDR2 from the germline V gene are SGHTA and FQGNSA. Here the CDR3 reads CARPFRGMEGNTIYF. The DNA for the CDR3 is TGTGCCAGACCCTTTAGGGGGATGGAAGGAAACACCATATATTTT.

This chain uses TRBV11-2 with TRBJ1-2; 7 bases line up with TRBD1. CDR3 length: 13 amino acids. The junction had 5 bases not matched to a gene; V was cut back by 3 bases and J by 7 bases. CDR1 SGHAT and CDR2 FQNNGV come from the germline V gene. The CDR3 DNA follows: TGTGCCAGCAGCTTCGACAGGGAAGCTGGCTACACCTTC. It encodes CASSFDREAGYTF.

V and J are TRBV5-6 and TRBJ1-4; 11 bases align to TRBD1. This CDR3 has 17 amino acids. Germline V CDR1 and CDR2: SGHDT, YYEEEE. The J segment lost 3 bases and the V segment lost 4 bases, leaving 8 bases of the junction unmatched. This CDR3 reads CASSMGQGGTANEKLFF. CDR3 bases: TGTGCCAGCAGCATGGGACAGGGGGGGACAGCTAATGAAAAACTGTTTTTT.

The V call is TRBV13, the J call TRBJ2-2, with 10 nucleotides matching TRBD2. This CDR3 has 16 residues. Germline values: CDR1 PRHDT, CDR2 FYEKMQ (reference sequence). The V and J ends lost 2 bases and 5 bases, in that order; junction bases with no gene match: 5. CDR3 protein: CASSLLLAGSTGELFF. CDR3 bases: TGTGCCAGCAGCTTATTACTAGCGGGATCAACCGGGGAGCTGTTTTTT.

The chain carries TRBV5-1 and TRBJ2-3, with TRBD2 identical over 10 bases. CDR1 is SGHRS and CDR2 is YFSETQ in the germline V gene. With 2 bases clipped from V and 2 bases from J, the junction kept 5 bases outside the gene matches. There are 16 residues in the CDR3. The CDR3 bases are TGCGCCAGCAGCTTCGGGCTAGCGGGAGCCACAGATACGCAGTATTTT. Translating gives CASSFGLAGATDTQYF. Full variable domain (outside the CDR3, taken from reference TRBV5-1 and TRBJ2-3): KAGVTQTPRYLIKTRGQQVTLSCSPISGHRSVSWYQQTPGQGLQFLFEYFSETQRNKGNFPGRFSGRQFSNSRSEMNVSTLELGDSALYLCASSFGLAGATDTQYFGPGTRLTVL.

CDR3 sequence reads: CASSAEDYATGQYF. CDR3 nucleotides: TGTGCCAGCAGCGCAGAGGACTACGCCACGGGGCAGTACTTC. The chain has TRBV9 and TRBJ2-7; D possibly corresponds to TRBD2 (6 bases). CDR3 length equals 14 residues. The germline gives CDR1 SGDLS, CDR2 YYNGEE. V lost 3 bases and J lost 9, with 19 bases in between.

This clone was counted a few times. The chain combines TRBV7-2 with TRBJ1-3; D is perhaps TRBD1 (5 bases). V was shortened by 4 bases and J by 0 bases, with 13 bases between the two germline ends. Looked up from germline, CDR1 is SGHTA and CDR2 is FQGNSA. The CDR3 runs 16 residues. In DNA, the CDR3 is TGTGCCAGCAGCTATAGTGGGGCCCACTCTGGAAACACCATATATTTT. Residues: CASSYSGAHSGNTIYF.

V gene TRBV10-1 combines with J gene TRBJ2-3, with a tentative D call TRBD2 (6 bases). Looked up from germline, CDR1 is WNHNN and CDR2 is SYGVQD (reference sequence). V was clipped by 10 bases and J by 6 bases, with 23 bases between them. The CDR3 runs to 15 residues. CDR3: CATSRGSGPTDTQYF. CDR3 bases: TGCGCCACGAGCCGGGGTAGCGGCCCCACGGATACGCAGTATTTT.